The entry below describes one TCR beta chain. This sample stems from a study of shared clonotypes between healthy human individuals. CDR3 size: 16 residues. V gave up 4 bases and J gave up 1 base, with 14 bases separating them. Germline V gene lookup returns CDR1 SGHTA and CDR2 FQGNSA. Here immunoSEQ multiplex PCR was the method, and the copy in TCRdb shows in-frame clones only, minus some. Altogether about 1.1 million clones are present, approximately 78% being singletons, with the ten largest covering approximately 0.5%. The sequencing sample was made of memory CD4+ T cells from PBMCs. Regarding subset: CD45RA-negative fraction. V and J are TRBV7-2 and TRBJ1-5; D is perhaps TRBD1 (6 bases). The source is a man aged 18 to 29 in good health. Some clones in this sample may be carry-over from other donors' samples. The CDR3 coding sequence is TGTGCCAGCAGCTCGGGACATTTAACAAGCAATCAGCCCCAGCATTTT. Translated, it gives CASSSGHLTSNQPQHF.